The 17 T cell receptor beta chains presented below share a single source sample, sequenced in a study of Graves' ophthalmopathy and Graves' hyperthyroidism. RNA transcripts provided the template for amplifying TCR beta CDR3 regions. The library came from an HTBI-primed first-round RT-PCR and a second-round multiplex PCR. TCRdb redid the calling of the multiplex PCR reads with MiXCR, one entry per CDR3 protein. Among about 1.2 million distinct CDR3 sequences, about two fifths were seen once, and the ten largest hold 11%. What was sequenced was peripheral blood or thyroid tissue (not recorded which). Receptors were obtained from an adult man with Graves' hyperthyroidism.

This clonotype was counted at least ten times. The CDR3 region is CSASADGGALYGYTF. Here the CDR3 DNA reads TGCAGTGCTAGCGCGGACGGGGGGGCGCTTTATGGCTACACCTTC. This chain connects TRBV20-1 to TRBJ1-2, with D perhaps TRBD1 (6 bases). CDR3 length: 15 amino acids. Per the germline V gene, CDR1 is DFQATT and CDR2 is SNEGSKA (reference sequence). V lost 3 bases, J lost 5 bases, and 19 bases lay in between.

A remark on this clonotype: A read error may explain this, as a much larger clone is one base away. The rearrangement links TRBV7-8 to TRBJ1-2, with a possible D match to TRBD1 (5 bases). The V gene's germline CDR1 is SGHVS and CDR2 FQNEAQ. This CDR3 spans 13 amino acids. This CDR3 reads CASSLAEGRGYSF. CDR3 nucleotide sequence: TGTGCCAGCAGCTTAGCGGAGGGGAGGGGCTACAGCTTC.

This clonotype has a count of ten or more. The chain employs TRBV20-1 and TRBJ2-2, with D uncertain. V dropped 3 bases and J dropped 0 bases, with 14 bases sitting between them. Germline-derived CDR1 and CDR2 are DFQATT and SNEGSKA (reference sequence). The CDR3 sequence is 16 residues long. CDR3 in DNA: TGCAGTGCTAGGAGGTTCTCGCCCACGAACACCGGGGAGCTGTTTTTT. It specifies CSARRFSPTNTGELFF.

This clonotype was recorded many times. The V gene is TRBV10-3, the J gene TRBJ1-5, with 8 bases identical to TRBD1. Germline values: CDR1 ENHRY, CDR2 SYGVKD. The CDR3 extends over 19 amino acids. J was trimmed by 0 bases and V by 2 bases; bases with no gene match: 12. In nucleotides, the CDR3 is TGTGCCATCAGTGAGCCTGGACAGGGATCCTTATATAGCAATCAGCCCCAGCATTTT. Translated, it gives CAISEPGQGSLYSNQPQHF.

This clonotype was recorded at least ten times. The rearrangement uses TRBV6-6 and TRBJ2-7; 12 bases line up with TRBD2. Germline CDR1 and CDR2: MNHNY and SVGAGI (reference sequence). CDR3 length: 15 amino acids. The junction had 4 bases not matched to a gene; V was cut back by 5 bases and J by 2 bases. The CDR3 region is CASSAASGRAYEQYF. The CDR3 DNA sequence: TGTGCCAGCAGTGCGGCTAGCGGGAGGGCCTACGAGCAGTACTTC.

The rearrangement joins TRBV7-9 to TRBJ1-6; 7 bases are shared with TRBD1. V shed 0 bases and J 9 bases; nucleotides not matched to a gene: 2. This CDR3 has 14 amino acids. CDR1 and CDR2 (germline): SEHNR, FQNEAQ (reference sequence). CDR3 amino acids: CASSLARDSSPLHF. Written as DNA, the CDR3 is TGTGCCAGCAGCTTAGCGCGGGACAGTTCACCCCTCCACTTT.

The chain is built from TRBV11-2 and TRBJ2-3; tentatively, D is TRBD1 (6 bases). The germline V gene encodes CDR1 SGHAT and CDR2 FQNNGV. The CDR3 totals 13 residues. V was shortened by 7 bases and J by 4 bases, with 12 bases between the two germline ends. The CDR3 loop reads CASTQGFADTQYF. As DNA, the CDR3 is TGTGCCAGCACCCAGGGGTTTGCAGATACGCAGTATTTT.

The chain has TRBV29-1 and TRBJ2-5; TRBD2 matches 11 bases. J lost 5 bases, V lost 6 bases, and 8 bases had no gene match. The CDR3 length is 14 residues. Germline V gene lookup returns CDR1 SQVTM and CDR2 ANQGSEA. This chain's CDR3 is CSVCTSGSGETQYF. The CDR3, as DNA: TGCAGCGTCTGTACTAGCGGGAGCGGGGAGACCCAGTACTTC.

The chain joins TRBV7-8 to TRBJ2-7; the D gene is possibly TRBD1 (5 bases). With 2 bases removed from V and 3 bases from J, the gap between germline ends came to 14 bases. Per germline, CDR1 SGHVS and CDR2 FQNEAQ. The CDR3 is 15 amino acids. CDR3 in DNA: TGTGCCAGCAGCTTATTGGCAGGGAACTTCTACGAGCAGTACTTC. It is translated as CASSLLAGNFYEQYF.

This clonotype showed up many times. This chain connects TRBV5-8 to TRBJ1-2; D gene ambiguous. The germline V and J ends were trimmed by 5 bases and 4 bases, with 12 bases remaining between them. Germline-derived CDR1 and CDR2 are SGHTS and YDEGEE. This CDR3 is built from 13 residues. The DNA for the CDR3 is TGTGCCAGCAGTTTACAGTACGGCTATGGCTACACCTTC. Amino acids: CASSLQYGYGYTF.

This chain connects TRBV10-3 to TRBJ1-6, with D unresolved. This CDR3 has 14 residues. Germline V gene lookup returns CDR1 ENHRY and CDR2 SYGVKD. Trimming pared 0 bases from V and 5 bases from J, leaving 5 bases between. CDR3 region: CAISESRDNSPLHF. CDR3 coding DNA: TGTGCCATCAGTGAGTCTAGGGATAATTCACCCCTCCACTTT.

The chain combines TRBV5-1 with TRBJ1-6; D remains unclear. Trimming stripped 0 bases from V and 9 bases from J, with 13 bases between. The CDR3 length is 15 residues. Germline CDR1 is SGHRS and CDR2 is YFSETQ. Here the CDR3 reads CASSLEQEIGSPLHF. Written as DNA, the CDR3 is TGCGCCAGCAGCTTGGAGCAGGAGATCGGTTCACCCCTCCACTTT.

The V call is TRBV28, the J call TRBJ2-7; D unresolved. V was pared by 5 bases and J by 4 bases, with 12 bases between. The CDR3 sequence is 13 residues long. Germline CDR1 and CDR2: MDHEN and SYDVKM. CDR3 residues: CASSLPSEYEQYF. The DNA of the CDR3 is TGTGCCAGCAGTCTCCCATCAGAGTACGAGCAGTACTTC.

In its sample, this clonotype was seen many times. The rearrangement uses TRBV29-1 and TRBJ1-1; no definite D call. The germline V gene has CDR1 SQVTM and CDR2 ANQGSEA. CDR3 length: 12 amino acids. V was trimmed by 2 bases and J by 1 base, leaving 5 bases between them. CDR3 bases: TGCAGCGTTGAAAACCGGAACACTGAAGCTTTCTTT. Its protein product is CSVENRNTEAFF.

The rearrangement uses TRBV12-3 or TRBV12-4 and TRBJ2-2; TRBD1 agrees at 10 bases. J lost 4 bases, V lost 7 bases, and 6 bases had no gene match. The CDR3 extends over 15 amino acids. This chain's CDR3 is CASIRGQGLTGELFF. In DNA, the CDR3 is TGTGCCAGCATCAGGGGACAGGGGCTCACCGGGGAGCTGTTTTTT.

This clonotype was counted ten times or more. The V gene is TRBV7-2, the J gene TRBJ1-3; tentative D call: TRBD1 (6 bases). This CDR3 contains 15 residues. The germline CDR1 and CDR2 sequences are SGHTA and FQGNSA. V was pared by 0 bases and J by 7 bases, with 13 bases between. The CDR3 DNA follows: TGTGCCAGCAGCTTAGCGTTTGGGGGCTGGAACACCATATATTTT. Amino acid sequence: CASSLAFGGWNTIYF.

Only one count was recorded for this clonotype. J is TRBJ2-5 and V is TRBV29-1, with TRBD2 matching 12 bases. The trim removed 0 bases at V and 2 bases at J, leaving 4 bases unmatched. Germline assignment: CDR1 SQVTM and CDR2 ANQGSEA. The length of the CDR3 is 16 residues. CDR3 in DNA: TGCAGCGTTGAAGATCTGCTAGCGGGAGGGCAAGAGACCCAGTACTTC. Translated, it gives CSVEDLLAGGQETQYF.